The 24 T cell receptor beta chains below all came from one sample that was sequenced in a study of cytotoxic CD8 clonotypes in ibrutinib-treated CLL. Only in-frame clones appear in the TCRdb table, and some are missing; sequencing was by immunoSEQ multiplex PCR. The sample shows about 200,000 clones, about three quarters of them seen only once. The sample was PBMCs, taken after 12 months of ibrutinib treatment. The receptors were gathered from a human donor with chronic lymphocytic leukemia.

The chain has TRBV6-5 and TRBJ1-4; perhaps TRBD1 as D (5 bases). V lost 2 bases to trimming and J lost 4 bases, with 14 bases between them. CDR1 is MNHEY and CDR2 is SVGAGI in the germline V gene. The CDR3 extends over 16 amino acids. CDR3 nucleotides: TGTGCCAGCAGTTACCGCCAGAGGAGGGGTAATGAAAAACTGTTTTTT. This codes for CASSYRQRRGNEKLFF.

The genes are TRBV29-1 and TRBJ1-1; D is unresolved. Deletions cut 6 bases from V and 4 bases from J, with 15 bases between. CDR1 and CDR2 (germline): SQVTM, ANQGSEA. This CDR3 region has 13 residues. This CDR3 is CSVREQLGTEAFF. The CDR3 DNA reads TGCAGCGTACGTGAACAGTTAGGCACTGAAGCTTTCTTT.

This clone was picked up one time. This chain joins TRBV9 and TRBJ2-2; D not resolved. CDR3 length equals 14 residues. Germline V lookup: CDR1 SGDLS, CDR2 YYNGEE. Trimming cost V 4 bases and J 8 bases, with 15 bases left between them. DNA of the CDR3: TGTGCCAGCAGCATAACCTCTGGTGGAGGGGAGCTGTTTTTT. Protein: CASSITSGGGELFF.

J is TRBJ1-2 and V is TRBV18; 8 bases map to TRBD1. The length of the CDR3 is 16 residues. In germline, CDR1 is KGHSH, CDR2 LQKENI. With 4 bases clipped from V and 1 base from J, the junction kept 8 bases outside the gene matches. CDR3 DNA sequence: TGTGCCAGCTCACGATGGACAGGGACCCTTAACTATGGCTACACCTTC. This encodes CASSRWTGTLNYGYTF.

The V gene is TRBV7-2, the J gene TRBJ1-1, with D possibly matching TRBD1 (6 bases). Germline lookup yields CDR1 SGHTA and CDR2 FQGNSA. V lost 5 bases, J lost 4 bases, and 14 bases lay in between. The CDR3 is 14 residues long. In nucleotides, the CDR3 is TGTGCCAGCAGCATGACAGGCCTAGTCACTGAAGCTTTCTTT. Translating gives CASSMTGLVTEAFF.

The rearrangement joins TRBV27 to TRBJ1-5; D unclear. V was trimmed by 6 bases and J by 7 bases, leaving 16 bases between them. The CDR3 contains 14 residues. Germline lookup yields CDR1 MNHEY and CDR2 SMNVEV (reference sequence). Here the CDR3 DNA reads TGTGCCAGCAGCTTCAGGAGGGCGGCCCAGCCCCAGCATTTT. Translating it yields CASSFRRAAQPQHF.

The chain joins TRBV27 to TRBJ2-1; D is possibly TRBD2 (5 bases). V was trimmed by 5 bases and J by 6 bases, leaving 14 bases between them. The germline CDR1 and CDR2 sequences are MNHEY and SMNVEV (reference sequence). The CDR3 is 14 amino acids. The CDR3 bases are TGTGCCAGCAGTCCTAGCTTTCCGGTCAATGAGCAGTTCTTC. Residues: CASSPSFPVNEQFF.

The CDR3: CASSETTAMYF. The CDR3 bases are TGTGCCAGCAGTGAAACAACAGCCATGTACTTC. The chain combines TRBV2 with TRBJ2-7; D is undetermined. This CDR3 has 11 residues. Germline-derived CDR1 and CDR2 are SNHLY and FYNNEI. Deletions cut 2 bases from V and 12 bases from J, with 11 bases between.

This clone was observed at least ten times. The chain couples TRBV28 to TRBJ1-2; D is perhaps TRBD1 (6 bases). The V end was cut by 6 bases, the J end by 4 bases, with 21 bases between. Germline-derived CDR1 and CDR2 are MDHEN and SYDVKM. The CDR3 spans 16 residues. The DNA for the CDR3 is TGTGCCAGCAGGGAAACAGGGACTCTTAATGGCTATGGCTACACCTTC. Translated: CASRETGTLNGYGYTF.

In the case of this clone: Other DNA sequences within the sample encode an identical CDR3. V and J are TRBV5-1 and TRBJ2-1; 11 bases align to TRBD2. CDR3 length equals 17 residues. Trimming took 2 bases from V and 0 from J; bases not matched to a gene: 4. CDR1 and CDR2 from the germline V gene are SGHRS and YFSETQ. The CDR3 is CASSLRLAGSSYNEQFF. CDR3 in DNA: TGCGCCAGCAGCTTAAGACTAGCGGGGAGCTCCTACAATGAGCAGTTCTTC.

The CDR3 bases are TGTGCCAGCTTGCAGGAGACTTCCCTCGCTGGGTACAATGAGCAGTTCTTC. Translation gives CASLQETSLAGYNEQFF. The chain recombines TRBV2 with TRBJ2-1; D remains ambiguous. Germline CDR1 SNHLY, CDR2 FYNNEI. Between the trimmed V and J ends, which lost 8 bases and 4 bases, there was a span of 24 bases. This CDR3 is built from 17 residues.

This clone was recorded once. The chain couples TRBV9 to TRBJ2-7, with D perhaps TRBD2 (7 bases). The CDR3 has 17 residues. V lost 0 bases to trimming and J lost 4 bases, with 20 bases between them. Germline values: CDR1 SGDLS, CDR2 YYNGEE. CDR3 in amino acids: CASSVDRGRGKRYEQYF. CDR3 nucleotides: TGTGCCAGCAGCGTAGATCGAGGGAGGGGGAAACGGTACGAGCAGTACTTC.

This clone has a handful of counts. The rearrangement joins TRBV19 to TRBJ1-2, with 7 bases identical to TRBD1. V shed 11 bases and J 4 bases; nucleotides not matched to a gene: 16. The germline gives CDR1 LNHDA, CDR2 SQIVND (reference sequence). CDR3 length: 15 amino acids. CDR3 in amino acids: CAVRPRQGLGYGYTF. Here the CDR3 DNA reads TGTGCCGTCCGCCCCCGACAGGGTCTGGGCTATGGCTACACCTTC. The full variable domain, with the rest looked up from reference TRBV19 and TRBJ1-2, is DGGITQSPKYLFRKEGQNVTLSCEQNLNHDAMYWYRQDPGQGLRLIYYSQIVNDFQKGDIAEGYSVSREKKESFPLTVTSAQKNPTAFYLCAVRPRQGLGYGYTFGSGTRLTVV.

In its sample, this clone was seen a few times. This chain uses TRBV28 with TRBJ1-3; D not certain. CDR3 length equals 13 residues. CDR1 is MDHEN and CDR2 is SYDVKM in the germline V gene. The V end was cut by 8 bases, the J end by 0 bases, with 8 bases between. The CDR3 loop is CASATGSGNTIYF. In nucleotides, the CDR3 is TGTGCCAGCGCGACGGGCTCTGGAAACACCATATATTTT.

The V gene is TRBV6-5, the J gene TRBJ1-2, with D tentatively TRBD1 (6 bases). The CDR3 sequence is 14 residues long. The V gene's germline CDR1 is MNHEY and CDR2 SVGAGI. The ends were cut back, 6 bases at V and 8 bases at J, with 19 bases in the middle. The CDR3 bases are TGTGCCAGCAGCTTGGGACGGCTAGGGGGGGGCTACACCTTC. Protein: CASSLGRLGGGYTF.

CDR3 amino acids: CASSPPGWHVRDTEAFF. In nucleotides, the CDR3 is TGTGCCAGCTCACCACCGGGTTGGCACGTCAGGGACACTGAAGCTTTCTTT. This chain joins TRBV18 and TRBJ1-1, with D possibly being TRBD1 (5 bases). The V gene's germline CDR1 is KGHSH and CDR2 LQKENI. This CDR3 has 17 amino acids. V was trimmed by 0 bases and J by 3 bases, leaving 17 bases between them.

V usage is TRBV6-5 and J usage is TRBJ1-1; D gene ambiguous. Deletions cut 5 bases from V and 4 bases from J, with 14 bases between. Germline CDR1 MNHEY, CDR2 SVGAGI. CDR3 length: 14 residues. The CDR3 reads CASSIAAFSTEAFF. CDR3 sequence (DNA): TGTGCCAGCAGTATCGCAGCCTTTAGCACTGAAGCTTTCTTT.

The chain recombines TRBV28 with TRBJ2-7, with D maybe TRBD1 (5 bases). Between the trimmed V and J ends, which lost 7 bases and 6 bases, there was a span of 25 bases. In germline, CDR1 is MDHEN, CDR2 SYDVKM. This CDR3 has 16 amino acids. The DNA for the CDR3 is TGTGCCAGCACCCCTGGGTGGGGCCAGCCCCCCGGCGAGCAGTACTTC. Encoded protein: CASTPGWGQPPGEQYF.

The gene calls are TRBV9 and TRBJ2-7, with TRBD2 as a possible D gene (6 bases). The V and J ends lost 0 bases and 6 bases respectively, with 16 bases between them. CDR1 is SGDLS, CDR2 YYNGEE, per germline. This CDR3 is built from 15 residues. The CDR3 DNA reads as TGTGCCAGCAGCGTAGGGCCGACTAGAGTTGGCGAGCAGTACTTC. This codes for CASSVGPTRVGEQYF. The variable domain in full, with the rest retrieved from reference TRBV9 and TRBJ2-7, is DSGVTQTPKHLITATGQRVTLRCSPRSGDLSVYWYQQSLDQGLQFLIQYYNGEERAKGNILERFSAQQFPDLHSELNLSSLELGDSALYFCASSVGPTRVGEQYFGPGTRLTVT.

This clone was seen once. The V call is TRBV4-2, the J call TRBJ2-1, with TRBD2 as a possible D gene (6 bases). The CDR3 runs to 15 residues. CDR1 is LGHNA, CDR2 YNFKEQ, per germline. With 6 bases removed from V and 0 bases from J, the gap between germline ends came to 12 bases. The CDR3: CASRGTDYSYNEQFF. The CDR3 region has the DNA TGTGCCAGCAGGGGGACTGATTACTCCTACAATGAGCAGTTCTTC.

A single count supports this clone. This chain links TRBV5-1 with TRBJ2-3, with 9 bases identical to TRBD1. CDR1 is SGHRS, CDR2 YFSETQ, per germline. The CDR3 covers 17 residues. V dropped 1 base and J dropped 1; count of bases not matched to a gene: 7. CDR3 coding DNA: TGCGCCAGCAGCTTGAGTTTTGGGGACAGGGGCACAGATACGCAGTATTTT. Translating gives CASSLSFGDRGTDTQYF.

This rearrangement joins TRBV29-1 to TRBJ2-7, with D maybe TRBD1 (5 bases). Germline V gene data show CDR1 as SQVTM and CDR2 as ANQGSEA. The CDR3 sequence is 13 residues long. The germline V and J ends were trimmed by 2 bases and 2 bases, with 10 bases remaining between them. This CDR3 reads CSVEIQGTYEQYF. The CDR3 nucleotides are TGCAGCGTTGAAATCCAGGGTACCTACGAGCAGTACTTC.

The chain joins TRBV4-2 to TRBJ1-1; 8 bases line up with TRBD1. In germline, CDR1 is LGHNA, CDR2 YNFKEQ. The CDR3 has 17 amino acids. With 3 bases clipped from V and 4 bases from J, the junction kept 13 bases outside the gene matches. The CDR3 DNA reads TGTGCCAGCAGCCACCCCCTGGGGCAGGGGGCGGGCACTGAAGCTTTCTTT. Its translation is CASSHPLGQGAGTEAFF.

The rearrangement uses TRBV30 and TRBJ1-1, with D possibly being TRBD1 (6 bases). There are 13 residues in the CDR3. V was shortened by 7 bases and J by 2 bases, with 14 bases between the two germline ends. Germline loops: CDR1 GTSNPN, CDR2 SVGIG (reference sequence). The CDR3 region has the DNA TGTGCCTCGTCCCGGGACATTAACACTGAAGCTTTCTTT. Its protein product is CASSRDINTEAFF.